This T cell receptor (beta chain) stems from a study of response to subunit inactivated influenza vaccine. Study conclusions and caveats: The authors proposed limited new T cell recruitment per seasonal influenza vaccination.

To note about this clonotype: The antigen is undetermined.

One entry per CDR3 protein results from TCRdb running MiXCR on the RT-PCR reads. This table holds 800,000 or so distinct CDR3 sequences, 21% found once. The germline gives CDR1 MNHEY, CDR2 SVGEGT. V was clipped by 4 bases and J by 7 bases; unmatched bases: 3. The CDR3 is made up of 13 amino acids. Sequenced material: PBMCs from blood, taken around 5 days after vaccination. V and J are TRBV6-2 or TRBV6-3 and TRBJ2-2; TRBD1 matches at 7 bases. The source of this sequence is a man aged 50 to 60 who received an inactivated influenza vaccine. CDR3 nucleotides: TGTGCCAGCAGTTTGACAGGGTACGGGGAGCTGTTTTTT. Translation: CASSLTGYGELFF.